This TCR beta chain emerged from a study of cytomegalovirus exposure and HLA in healthy donors. General study findings and limits: When analyzed later, a missense DCLRE1C variant was found to be linked to TCR beta V- and J-gene trimming.

The PCR ran on 60 Vbeta and 13 Jbeta primers. Sequenced by immunoSEQ multiplex PCR; TCRdb stores in-frame clones only, minus some. This repertoire shows tens of thousands of clones, about two thirds found once; its top ten account for approximately 7.8%. In the case of this clone: The antigen remains undetermined.

The germline V and J ends were trimmed by 4 bases and 5 bases, with 14 bases remaining between them. Germline V gives CDR1 SGHAT, CDR2 FQNNGV. The CDR3 is 14 amino acids. This chain links TRBV11-2 with TRBJ1-1; no definite D call. This clonotype was sampled from a man in his 60s in good health and CMV-seronegative. Sequencing used PBMCs. The CDR3 is CASSSSSGGTEAFF. CDR3 sequence (DNA): TGTGCCAGCAGCTCCAGCAGTGGAGGTACTGAAGCTTTCTTT.